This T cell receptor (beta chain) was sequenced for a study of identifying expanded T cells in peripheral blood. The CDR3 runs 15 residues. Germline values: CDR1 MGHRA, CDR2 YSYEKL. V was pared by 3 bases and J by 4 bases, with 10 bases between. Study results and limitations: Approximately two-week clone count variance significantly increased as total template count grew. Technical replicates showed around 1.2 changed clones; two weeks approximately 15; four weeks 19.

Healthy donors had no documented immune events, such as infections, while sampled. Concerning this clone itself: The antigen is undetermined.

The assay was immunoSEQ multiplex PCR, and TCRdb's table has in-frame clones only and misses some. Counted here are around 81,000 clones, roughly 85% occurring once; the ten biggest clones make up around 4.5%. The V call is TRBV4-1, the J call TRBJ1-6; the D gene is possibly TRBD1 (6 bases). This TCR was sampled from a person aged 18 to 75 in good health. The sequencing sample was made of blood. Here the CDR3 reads CASSQTGEYNSPLHF. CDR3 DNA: TGCGCCAGCAGCCAGACAGGCGAATATAATTCACCCCTCCACTTT.